This TCR beta chain appears in the sequencing data of a study of shared clonotypes between healthy human individuals. Findings and limits, study-wide: Approximately 4.9% of naive CD4 clonotypes were shared across several donors.

Germline V gene lookup returns CDR1 MGHRA and CDR2 YSYEKL. The CDR3 extends over 15 amino acids. Between the trimmed V and J ends, which lost 0 bases and 1 base, there was a span of 9 bases. Splitting of each subset's genomic DNA was done evenly across several immunoSEQ plates. Data came from immunoSEQ multiplex PCR; TCRdb stores just in-frame clones and leaves some out. The data contain over 2 million clones, roughly 94% of them singletons. On this clone: Its antigen is currently unknown.

Sequenced sample: naive CD4+ T cells sorted from blood. Stated subset: CD45RA+ positively selected. The sequence derives from a man aged 18 to 29 in good health. The rearrangement links TRBV4-1 to TRBJ1-1; D not resolved. The CDR3 is CASSQDRLANTEAFF. CDR3 DNA: TGCGCCAGCAGCCAAGACCGCCTTGCGAACACTGAAGCTTTCTTT.